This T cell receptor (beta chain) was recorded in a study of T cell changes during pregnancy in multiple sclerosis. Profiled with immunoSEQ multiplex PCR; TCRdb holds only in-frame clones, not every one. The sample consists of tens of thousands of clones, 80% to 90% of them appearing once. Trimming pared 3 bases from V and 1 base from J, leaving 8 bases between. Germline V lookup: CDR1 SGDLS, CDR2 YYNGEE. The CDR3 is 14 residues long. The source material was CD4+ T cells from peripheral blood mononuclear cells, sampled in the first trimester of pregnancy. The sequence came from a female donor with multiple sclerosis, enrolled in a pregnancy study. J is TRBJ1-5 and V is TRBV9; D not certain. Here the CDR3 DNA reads TGTGCCAGCAGCGGAGGCCAGAGCAATCAGCCCCAGCATTTT. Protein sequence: CASSGGQSNQPQHF.